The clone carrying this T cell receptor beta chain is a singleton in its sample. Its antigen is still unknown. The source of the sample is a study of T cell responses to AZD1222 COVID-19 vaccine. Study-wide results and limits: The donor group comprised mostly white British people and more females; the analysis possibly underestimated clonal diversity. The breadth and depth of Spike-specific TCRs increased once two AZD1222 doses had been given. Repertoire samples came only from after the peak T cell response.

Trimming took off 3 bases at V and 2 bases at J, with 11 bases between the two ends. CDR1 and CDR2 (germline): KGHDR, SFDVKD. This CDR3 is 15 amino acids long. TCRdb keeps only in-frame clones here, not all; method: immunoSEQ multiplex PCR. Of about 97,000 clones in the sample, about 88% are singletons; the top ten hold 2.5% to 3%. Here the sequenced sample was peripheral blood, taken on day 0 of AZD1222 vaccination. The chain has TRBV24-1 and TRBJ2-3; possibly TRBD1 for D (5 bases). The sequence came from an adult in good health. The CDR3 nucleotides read TGTGCCACCAGTGATCAAGGGGATCCCACAGATACGCAGTATTTT. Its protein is CATSDQGDPTDTQYF.